The 20 T cell receptor beta chains listed next were all sequenced from one sample in a study of T-cell reconstitution after alpha-beta-depleted transplantation in children. Library preparation (for TCRbeta) was performed with unique molecular identifiers. TCRdb reanalysed the PCR reads using MiXCR and keeps one entry per CDR3 protein. This sample carries 600,000 to 800,000 distinct CDR3 sequences, under 15% of them seen once, and the ten largest clones take 0.79%. The sample here was PBMCs, taken before TCRalphabeta/CD19-depleted stem cell transplant. The receptors derive from a girl aged 2-10 years with congenital amegakaryocytic thrombocytopenia, due to receive a stem cell transplant.

This clonotype came up once. The chain combines TRBV12-3 or TRBV12-4 with TRBJ2-3, with D perhaps matching TRBD2 (6 bases). The CDR3 is made up of 16 amino acids. V was clipped by 2 bases and J by 2 bases, with 14 bases between them. CDR3 loop: CASSLYSGYLTDTQYF. In DNA form, the CDR3 reads TGTGCCAGCAGTTTATATAGCGGTTATCTCACAGATACGCAGTATTTT.

V usage is TRBV5-1 and J usage is TRBJ2-5; no firm D call. This CDR3 is built from 15 residues. Germline-derived CDR1 and CDR2 are SGHRS and YFSETQ. Trimming left V 0 bases short and J 2 bases short, with 11 bases between. As DNA, the CDR3 is TGCGCCAGCAGCTTGGTCGGTAGCCAACAAGAGACCCAGTACTTC. Protein: CASSLVGSQQETQYF.

In its sample, this clonotype was seen many times. This sequence joins TRBV25-1 and TRBJ1-4; D unclear. Trimming removed 4 bases from V and 10 bases from J, with 7 bases in between. The CDR3 sequence is 11 residues long. Germline loops: CDR1 MGHDK, CDR2 SYGVNS. The CDR3: CASSGLGKLFF. The CDR3, as DNA: TGTGCCAGCAGTGGATTGGGAAAACTGTTTTTT.

This clonotype was picked up a small number of times. V gene TRBV27 combines with J gene TRBJ2-2; TRBD1 aligns across 7 bases. Germline-derived CDR1 and CDR2 are MNHEY and SMNVEV (reference sequence). Trimming at V came to 5 bases and at J to 2 bases, leaving 8 bases not matched to a gene. The CDR3 extends over 16 amino acids. The CDR3 protein is CASSPPDRINTGELFF. The CDR3 bases are TGTGCCAGCAGTCCACCGGACAGGATAAACACCGGGGAGCTGTTTTTT.

This clonotype was seen many times. J is TRBJ1-5 and V is TRBV12-3 or TRBV12-4, with TRBD1 matching 7 bases. The CDR3 is made up of 15 amino acids. J gave up 7 bases and V 4 bases, and 10 bases lay outside the gene matches. The CDR3 here is CASSWTGSGVQPQHF. For the CDR3, the DNA is TGTGCCAGCAGTTGGACAGGTTCGGGCGTCCAGCCCCAGCATTTT.

The chain links TRBV5-1 to TRBJ2-5, with TRBD2 identical over 9 bases. Trimming took 3 bases from V and 3 from J; bases not matched to a gene: 3. The CDR3 covers 14 residues. Per germline, CDR1 SGHRS and CDR2 YFSETQ. CDR3 DNA: TGCGCCAGCAGCTGGTTAGCGGGGGAAGAGACCCAGTACTTC. Translating it yields CASSWLAGEETQYF.

The rearrangement links TRBV27 to TRBJ1-1, with D possibly matching TRBD1 (5 bases). The length of the CDR3 is 13 residues. Germline V gene data show CDR1 as MNHEY and CDR2 as SMNVEV (reference sequence). Trimming cost V 6 bases and J 7 bases, with 15 bases left between them. CDR3 sequence reads: CASSFRAPHEAFF. CDR3 bases: TGTGCCAGCAGCTTCAGGGCGCCTCATGAAGCTTTCTTT.

This clonotype was seen ten or more times. This rearrangement joins TRBV29-1 to TRBJ2-1, with 10 bases matching TRBD2. The V gene end was trimmed by 3 bases and the J gene end by 5 bases; junction bases not matched to a gene: 25. Germline CDR1 SQVTM, CDR2 ANQGSEA. The CDR3 contains 21 residues. The CDR3 coding sequence is TGCAGCGTTGAGGGGACAACGTTATGGCTAGCGGGGGACCGAGGGGACAATGAGCAGTTCTTC. Amino acid sequence: CSVEGTTLWLAGDRGDNEQFF.

Only a few counts were recorded for this clonotype. V usage is TRBV29-1 and J usage is TRBJ2-7; D is undetermined. V was shortened by 6 bases and J by 1 base, with 10 bases between the two germline ends. Germline V gives CDR1 SQVTM, CDR2 ANQGSEA. The CDR3 spans 12 residues. The CDR3 nucleotides are TGCAGCGTCGCCTTAAATTCCTACGAGCAGTACTTC. This codes for CSVALNSYEQYF.

There are a few counts of this clonotype. The V gene is TRBV7-4, the J gene TRBJ2-3; TRBD2 matches 11 bases. The CDR3 is 19 amino acids. The germline gives CDR1 SGHVT, CDR2 SQSDAQ. V dropped 9 bases and J dropped 6; count of bases not matched to a gene: 23. CDR3 nucleotide sequence: TGTGCCAGAACCCTCAAAGCCCCGGCGGCTAGCGGGAGGACGGATACGCAGTATTTT. Translation gives CARTLKAPAASGRTDTQYF. The variable domain in full, with the rest retrieved from reference TRBV7-4 and TRBJ2-3, is GAGVSQSPRYKVAKRGRDVALRCDSISGHVTLYWYRQTLGQGSEVLTYSQSDAQRDKSGRPSGRFSAERPERSVSTLKIQRTEQGDSAVYLCARTLKAPAASGRTDTQYFGPGTRLTVL.

This clonotype was seen ten or more times. This chain connects TRBV6-1 to TRBJ2-7, with D perhaps TRBD2 (5 bases). The germline V and J ends were trimmed by 5 bases and 1 base, with 12 bases remaining between them. The CDR3 has 14 amino acids. Germline V gene data show CDR1 as MNHNS and CDR2 as SASEGT. The CDR3 DNA reads as TGTGCCAGCAGTAGAGGGCCTGATTCCTACGAGCAGTACTTC. As protein: CASSRGPDSYEQYF.

This clonotype showed up many times. The chain has TRBV20-1 and TRBJ1-1, with a possible D match to TRBD1 (5 bases). The V end lost 6 bases, the J end lost 6 bases, and 11 bases lay between the germline ends. The germline gives CDR1 DFQATT, CDR2 SNEGSKA (reference sequence). This CDR3 has 11 amino acids. CDR3 DNA: TGCAGTGCAAGGGACGGAGCTGAAGCTTTCTTT. This sequence encodes CSARDGAEAFF.

This chain uses TRBV5-1 with TRBJ1-2; TRBD1 might be the D (5 bases). This CDR3 is 14 amino acids long. Germline V gene sequence: CDR1 SGHRS, CDR2 YFSETQ. Trimming removed 6 bases at V and 1 base at J, with 13 bases between. CDR3 in amino acids: CASTENRGNYGYTF. CDR3 coding DNA: TGCGCCAGCACCGAGAATAGGGGTAACTATGGCTACACCTTC.

This clonotype was counted only a few times. As DNA, the CDR3 is TGCGCCAGCAGCTTGGTCTCCGGGACAGGGGGCACTGGGGCCAACGTCCTGACTTTC. This gives the protein CASSLVSGTGGTGANVLTF. This rearrangement joins TRBV5-1 to TRBJ2-6, with 12 nucleotides matching TRBD1. Germline V lookup: CDR1 SGHRS, CDR2 YFSETQ. The V segment lost 0 bases and the J segment 2 bases; nucleotides outside the gene matches: 6. CDR3 length equals 19 residues. The entire variable domain, with the rest obtained from reference TRBV5-1 and TRBJ2-6, is as follows: KAGVTQTPRYLIKTRGQQVTLSCSPISGHRSVSWYQQTPGQGLQFLFEYFSETQRNKGNFPGRFSGRQFSNSRSEMNVSTLELGDSALYLCASSLVSGTGGTGANVLTFGAGSRLTVL.

This clonotype was recorded at least ten times. The chain uses TRBV4-1 and TRBJ1-3; D remains ambiguous. Germline values: CDR1 MGHRA, CDR2 YSYEKL. Trimming removed 2 bases from V and 12 bases from J, with 11 bases in between. CDR3 length: 12 residues. CDR3 in amino acids: CASSQLGNVIYF. The DNA of the CDR3 is TGCGCCAGCAGCCAACTTGGAAACGTCATATATTTT.

The gene calls are TRBV12-3 or TRBV12-4 and TRBJ2-7; perhaps TRBD2 as D (6 bases). The CDR3 length is 16 residues. V was clipped by 0 bases and J by 0 bases, with 12 bases between them. CDR3 DNA sequence: TGTGCCAGCAGTTTAGCGCTTGTCGGGGGCTCCTACGAGCAGTACTTC. The encoded protein is CASSLALVGGSYEQYF.

This clonotype was seen more than once but under ten times. The V call is TRBV5-6, the J call TRBJ1-6; D not certain. In germline, CDR1 is SGHDT, CDR2 YYEEEE. V was cut by 2 bases and J by 7 bases, with 16 bases left in between. This CDR3 contains 16 residues. The CDR3 is CASSFEARLGNSPLHF. CDR3 bases: TGTGCCAGCAGCTTCGAGGCAAGGTTGGGCAATTCACCCCTCCACTTT.

This clonotype was seen a few times. The rearrangement joins TRBV5-1 to TRBJ2-3; D call uncertain. The CDR3 totals 18 residues. In germline, CDR1 is SGHRS, CDR2 YFSETQ. Deletions cut 1 base from V and 0 bases from J, with 18 bases between. CDR3 DNA sequence: TGCGCCAGCAGCTTGCCCACCGGATTCGGGTTGAGCACAGATACGCAGTATTTT. Translated: CASSLPTGFGLSTDTQYF.

A word on this clonotype: A clone one base away is much larger, so this may be a read error. The chain couples TRBV15 to TRBJ2-1, with D uncertain. The germline V gene has CDR1 LNHNV and CDR2 YYDKDF (reference sequence). The CDR3 extends over 16 amino acids. The CDR3: CATRRGSTLADNEQFF. The CDR3 region has the DNA TGTGCCACCAGAAGAGGTTCGACACTCGCCGACAATGAGCAGTTCTTC.

Many counts were recorded for this clonotype. This chain joins TRBV15 and TRBJ2-1; TRBD2 agrees at 10 bases. The CDR3 has 14 amino acids. J lost 6 bases, V lost 6 bases, and 5 bases had no gene match. Germline V lookup: CDR1 LNHNV, CDR2 YYDKDF (reference sequence). The CDR3 reads CATSVAGGVNEQFF. Here the CDR3 DNA reads TGTGCCACCAGTGTAGCGGGAGGTGTCAATGAGCAGTTCTTC.